The 32 T cell receptor beta chains below all came from one sample that was sequenced in a study of T cell repertoires in cytomegalovirus infection. The antigens of these receptors remain unknown. From the reads, TCRdb called clonotypes with MiXCR, one entry per CDR3 protein. There are fewer than 900,000 distinct CDR3 sequences in the sample; 29% occur only once, and under 15% lies in the top ten. The sample was cultured CD8+ T cells from PBMCs, taken from culture after CMV antigen stimulation. The receptors originated from a human donor in good health (CMV status not recorded). Some clones in this sample may be carry-over from other donors' samples.

V and J are TRBV4-3 and TRBJ1-5, with D possibly TRBD1 on 5 matching bases. V dropped 0 bases and J dropped 3 bases, with 9 bases sitting between them. Germline V gives CDR1 LGHNA, CDR2 YSLEER. The CDR3 contains 15 residues. The CDR3 DNA follows: TGCGCCAGCAGCCAAGAGGTGACAGACAATCAGCCCCAGCATTTT. Residues: CASSQEVTDNQPQHF.

V is TRBV2 and J is TRBJ2-3, with D maybe TRBD2 (6 bases). The CDR3 length is 12 residues. The V end lost 10 bases, the J end lost 6 bases, and 14 bases lay between the germline ends. Germline V gene data show CDR1 as SNHLY and CDR2 as FYNNEI. The CDR3 nucleotides read TGTGCCATCCTCGGGACTTCCGATACGCAGTATTTT. It yields the protein CAILGTSDTQYF.

The chain links TRBV6-5 to TRBJ2-5; the D gene is possibly TRBD1 (6 bases). This CDR3 region has 17 residues. CDR1 MNHEY and CDR2 SVGAGI come from the germline V gene. Trimming took off 0 bases at V and 4 bases at J, with 18 bases between the two ends. The CDR3 sequence: CASSYSTFGGVRETQYF. The CDR3 DNA reads as TGTGCCAGCAGTTACTCGACGTTTGGGGGCGTTAGAGAGACCCAGTACTTC.

This rearrangement joins TRBV6-5 to TRBJ2-7; TRBD2 is a possible D gene (6 bases). The germline gives CDR1 MNHEY, CDR2 SVGAGI. V was shortened by 1 base and J by 2 bases, with 9 bases between the two germline ends. This CDR3 has 14 amino acids. The CDR3 loop reads CASSYFRGTYEQYF. In DNA form, the CDR3 reads TGTGCCAGCAGTTACTTCCGGGGGACCTACGAGCAGTACTTC.

The chain links TRBV5-6 to TRBJ1-6; D gene uncertain. The CDR3 contains 16 residues. Germline values: CDR1 SGHDT, CDR2 YYEEEE. Trimming shortened V by 6 bases and J by 0 bases, and 13 bases separated the two germline ends. The CDR3 spells CASNPIGSSYNSPLHF. CDR3 DNA: TGTGCCAGCAATCCGATCGGGAGCTCCTATAATTCACCCCTCCACTTT.

This clonotype occurred a few times. V usage is TRBV15 and J usage is TRBJ1-1, with D possibly matching TRBD1 (6 bases). CDR3 length: 14 amino acids. CDR1 LNHNV and CDR2 YYDKDF come from the germline V gene (reference sequence). The germline V and J ends were trimmed by 5 bases and 3 bases, with 13 bases remaining between them. CDR3 sequence: CATSRGGRDTEAFF. As DNA, the CDR3 is TGTGCCACCAGCCGCGGGGGGCGAGACACTGAAGCTTTCTTT.

The chain couples TRBV6-5 to TRBJ2-3, with TRBD2 matching 9 bases. From germline, CDR1 is MNHEY and CDR2 SVGAGI. The CDR3 runs 17 residues. V lost 0 bases and J lost 2; bases outside the gene matches: 6. CDR3 protein: CASSYSTASGDTDTQYF. CDR3 bases: TGTGCCAGCAGTTACTCGACGGCTAGCGGGGACACAGATACGCAGTATTTT.

This chain links TRBV5-1 with TRBJ2-1, with a possible D match to TRBD2 (6 bases). Trimming took off 4 bases at V and 1 base at J, with 15 bases between the two ends. There are 16 residues in the CDR3. Germline V gene sequence: CDR1 SGHRS, CDR2 YFSETQ. The CDR3 reads CASSLEAGRSYNEQFF. The CDR3 DNA sequence: TGCGCCAGCAGCCTGGAGGCGGGGAGGTCCTACAATGAGCAGTTCTTC.

The rearrangement links TRBV2 to TRBJ1-5; D call uncertain. The length of the CDR3 is 14 residues. V shed 1 base and J shed 5 bases, with 9 bases lying between them. Germline-derived CDR1 and CDR2 are SNHLY and FYNNEI. CDR3 sequence reads: CASSEGVPYQPQHF. CDR3 DNA: TGTGCCAGCAGTGAAGGGGTTCCCTATCAGCCCCAGCATTTT.

The V call is TRBV4-3, the J call TRBJ2-2; D unclear. V was pared by 1 base and J by 6 bases, with 12 bases between. Germline loops: CDR1 LGHNA, CDR2 YSLEER. CDR3 size: 15 residues. The CDR3 nucleotides read TGCGCCAGCAGCCAAGGTGGGCTAGGACCCGGGGAGCTGTTTTTT. The encoded protein is CASSQGGLGPGELFF.

The chain couples TRBV25-1 to TRBJ2-1, with D tentatively TRBD2 (6 bases). Trimming took 5 bases from V and 4 from J, leaving 12 bases between them. The germline V gene has CDR1 MGHDK and CDR2 SYGVNS. This CDR3 comprises 14 residues. CDR3 region: CASSLWGGYNEQFF. The CDR3 DNA sequence: TGTGCCAGCAGTCTGTGGGGAGGTTACAATGAGCAGTTCTTC.

Written as DNA, the CDR3 is TGCAGTGCTAGATCCGGACTAGCGGTGAACACCGGGGAGCTGTTTTTT. It translates to CSARSGLAVNTGELFF. The J gene is TRBJ2-2, the V gene TRBV20-1; 10 bases are a match to TRBD2. The CDR3 consists of 16 residues. In germline, CDR1 is DFQATT, CDR2 SNEGSKA (reference sequence). V shed 2 bases and J 1 base; nucleotides not matched to a gene: 4.

The gene calls are TRBV20-1 and TRBJ2-1, with 10 bases fitting TRBD1. This CDR3 spans 14 amino acids. V was clipped by 6 bases and J by 4 bases; unmatched bases: 6. CDR1 and CDR2 from the germline V gene are DFQATT and SNEGSKA (reference sequence). CDR3 sequence (DNA): TGCAGTGCACAGGGACAGGGGTTTTACAATGAGCAGTTCTTC. Protein: CSAQGQGFYNEQFF.

This chain links TRBV6-5 with TRBJ2-1; tentatively, D is TRBD1 (5 bases). The germline gives CDR1 MNHEY, CDR2 SVGAGI. Trimming cost V 2 bases and J 2 bases, with 10 bases left between them. The CDR3 contains 15 residues. The CDR3 region has the DNA TGTGCCAGCAGTTACGATCAGGGCCCCTACAATGAGCAGTTCTTC. Its translation is CASSYDQGPYNEQFF.

The chain employs TRBV27 and TRBJ1-1; D might be TRBD1 (6 bases). There are 14 residues in the CDR3. Germline V gives CDR1 MNHEY, CDR2 SMNVEV (reference sequence). The V gene lost 5 bases and the J gene lost 3 bases, with 13 bases spanning the gap. The CDR3, as DNA: TGTGCCAGCAGTCCACAGGGCTTTTACACTGAAGCTTTCTTT. Its translation: CASSPQGFYTEAFF.

The chain couples TRBV28 to TRBJ2-7; tentative D call: TRBD2 (6 bases). V was shortened by 3 bases and J by 6 bases, with 15 bases between the two germline ends. CDR1 and CDR2 from the germline V gene are MDHEN and SYDVKM. There are 14 residues in the CDR3. DNA of the CDR3: TGTGCCAGCAGTTTTGGAGGGGCCCCACCCGAGCAGTACGTC. This encodes CASSFGGAPPEQYV.

This clonotype was counted between two and nine times. The CDR3 sequence is CASNGRNEQYF. The CDR3 DNA reads TGTGCCAGCAACGGCAGGAACGAGCAGTACTTC. The chain is built from TRBV27 and TRBJ2-7; D is uncertain. Germline values: CDR1 MNHEY, CDR2 SMNVEV (reference sequence). Trimming shortened V by 7 bases and J by 5 bases, and 9 bases separated the two germline ends. This CDR3 is built from 11 residues.

The J gene is TRBJ1-5, the V gene TRBV2; no clear D. V lost 3 bases and J lost 10, with 7 bases in between. This CDR3 is built from 11 residues. Germline CDR1 reads SNHLY; CDR2 reads FYNNEI. CDR3 residues: CASSDGTPQHF. For the CDR3, the DNA is TGTGCCAGCAGTGATGGTACCCCCCAGCATTTT. The full variable domain, with the rest looked up from reference TRBV2 and TRBJ1-5, is EPEVTQTPSHQVTQMGQEVILRCVPISNHLYFYWYRQILGQKVEFLVSFYNNEISEKSEIFDDQFSVERPDGSNFTLKIRSTKLEDSAMYFCASSDGTPQHFGDGTRLSIL.

The chain carries TRBV27 and TRBJ2-1; 11 bases are a match to TRBD1. This CDR3 is 15 amino acids long. With V trimmed by 8 bases and J by 7 bases, 10 bases remained unmatched. Germline V gene data show CDR1 as MNHEY and CDR2 as SMNVEV (reference sequence). CDR3 sequence (DNA): TGTGCCAGCTTATCAGGGACAGGGGGAAGGAATGAGCAGTTCTTC. Translation: CASLSGTGGRNEQFF.

The rearrangement links TRBV6-2 or TRBV6-3 to TRBJ2-3, with 9 bases identical to TRBD2. This CDR3 is 17 amino acids long. J lost 2 bases, V lost 2 bases, and 8 bases had no gene match. Germline CDR1 MNHEY, CDR2 SVGEGT. In DNA form, the CDR3 reads TGTGCCAGCAGTTACCTTCGACTAGCGGAAATCACAGATACGCAGTATTTT. Translation gives CASSYLRLAEITDTQYF.

V gene TRBV6-6 combines with J gene TRBJ2-5; 12 nucleotides agree with TRBD1. The V and J ends lost 2 bases and 4 bases, in that order; junction bases with no gene match: 5. CDR1 is MNHNY and CDR2 is SVGAGI in the germline V gene (reference sequence). The CDR3 runs 16 residues. The CDR3 DNA is TGTGCCAGCAGTTACCCCGGGACAGGGGGCAGAGAGACCCAGTACTTC. It encodes CASSYPGTGGRETQYF.

This chain links TRBV20-1 with TRBJ1-2; TRBD1 matches at 7 bases. The CDR3 is 12 amino acids. Germline V gene sequence: CDR1 DFQATT, CDR2 SNEGSKA (reference sequence). The junction had 4 bases not matched to a gene; V was cut back by 3 bases and J by 6 bases. CDR3 loop: CSASLRGDGYTF. CDR3 bases: TGCAGTGCTAGTCTCAGGGGGGATGGCTACACCTTC.

This clonotype was picked up a small number of times. The J gene is TRBJ2-3, the V gene TRBV6-6; D gene uncertain. Per germline, CDR1 MNHNY and CDR2 SVGAGI (reference sequence). V shed 3 bases and J shed 4 bases, with 5 bases lying between them. This CDR3 is 12 amino acids long. DNA of the CDR3: TGTGCCAGCAGTTATGCGGCAGATACGCAGTATTTT. Translation: CASSYAADTQYF.

This clonotype was seen many times. V is TRBV7-9 and J is TRBJ2-7, with D perhaps TRBD2 (6 bases). The germline V and J ends were trimmed by 5 bases and 4 bases, with 12 bases remaining between them. Germline CDR1 is SEHNR and CDR2 is FQNEAQ (reference sequence). CDR3 length: 13 residues. Here the CDR3 DNA reads TGTGCCAGCAGCCTGGGACTTCGATACGAGCAGTACTTC. Protein sequence: CASSLGLRYEQYF. The full variable domain, in which reference TRBV7-9 and TRBJ2-7 provide the parts outside the CDR3, is DTGVSQNPRHKITKRGQNVTFRCDPISEHNRLYWYRQTLGQGPEFLTYFQNEAQLEKSRLLSDRFSAERPKGSFSTLEIQRTEQGDSAMYLCASSLGLRYEQYFGPGTRLTVT.

This chain links TRBV10-3 with TRBJ1-1, with D tentatively TRBD1 (6 bases). The length of the CDR3 is 14 residues. CDR1 is ENHRY and CDR2 is SYGVKD in the germline V gene. V was shortened by 3 bases and J by 5 bases, with 13 bases between the two germline ends. The DNA for the CDR3 is TGTGCCATCAGTGAAAGAGGGGGACGGACTGAAGCTTTCTTT. Protein: CAISERGGRTEAFF.

This clonotype occurred a few times. The chain links TRBV9 to TRBJ2-1, with TRBD2 identical over 8 bases. From germline, CDR1 is SGDLS and CDR2 YYNGEE. With V trimmed by 0 bases and J by 5 bases, 4 bases remained unmatched. The length of the CDR3 is 15 residues. The CDR3 region has the DNA TGTGCCAGCAGCGTAGCCAGCGGGGGCCACAATGAGCAGTTCTTC. This sequence encodes CASSVASGGHNEQFF. Supplemented by reference TRBV9 and TRBJ2-1, the full variable domain reads DSGVTQTPKHLITATGQRVTLRCSPRSGDLSVYWYQQSLDQGLQFLIQYYNGEERAKGNILERFSAQQFPDLHSELNLSSLELGDSALYFCASSVASGGHNEQFFGPGTRLTVL.

This clonotype has at least ten counts. The chain employs TRBV7-2 and TRBJ2-6; the match to TRBD2 covers 8 bases. With 5 bases clipped from V and 2 bases from J, the junction kept 5 bases outside the gene matches. The CDR3 is made up of 16 amino acids. Germline V gives CDR1 SGHTA, CDR2 FQGNSA. The CDR3 DNA follows: TGTGCCAGCAGCCCACGAGCGGGGGCTGGGGCCAACGTCCTGACTTTC. Translated, it gives CASSPRAGAGANVLTF.

This clonotype occurred many times. The chain joins TRBV28 to TRBJ1-1, with 7 bases aligning to TRBD1. Germline lookup yields CDR1 MDHEN and CDR2 SYDVKM. The CDR3 is made up of 14 amino acids. The junction had 5 bases not matched to a gene; V was cut back by 6 bases and J by 1 base. The CDR3 region has the DNA TGTGCCAGCAGCCTACGACAGGGGAACACTGAAGCTTTCTTT. Translating it yields CASSLRQGNTEAFF. The full variable domain, its missing parts supplied by reference TRBV28 and TRBJ1-1, is DVKVTQSSRYLVKRTGEKVFLECVQDMDHENMFWYRQDPGLGLRLIYFSYDVKMKEKGDIPEGYSVSREKKERFSLILESASTNQTSMYLCASSLRQGNTEAFFGQGTRLTVV.

The J gene is TRBJ1-5, the V gene TRBV28, with 7 bases matching TRBD1. V lost 5 bases to trimming and J lost 3 bases; unmatched junction nucleotides: 7. CDR1 MDHEN and CDR2 SYDVKM come from the germline V gene. This CDR3 region has 15 residues. In nucleotides, the CDR3 is TGTGCCAGCAGTGACTTGACAGGGAACAATCAGCCCCAGCATTTT. Protein sequence: CASSDLTGNNQPQHF.

The chain carries TRBV6-5 and TRBJ2-3; no definite D call. The CDR3 runs 15 residues. V lost 7 bases, J lost 4 bases, and 18 bases lay in between. Germline CDR1 and CDR2: MNHEY and SVGAGI. The DNA of the CDR3 is TGTGCCAGCACCGCCTCTGGATTCGGCCCAGATACGCAGTATTTT. It specifies CASTASGFGPDTQYF.

The chain carries TRBV6-5 and TRBJ2-2, with 8 bases aligning to TRBD1. V lost 0 bases, J lost 6 bases, and 6 bases stayed unmatched. This CDR3 contains 16 residues. Germline V gene data show CDR1 as MNHEY and CDR2 as SVGAGI. In DNA, the CDR3 is TGTGCCAGCAGTTACTCTTACAGGGGGGCGGCCGGGGAGCTGTTTTTT. Translating it yields CASSYSYRGAAGELFF.

The chain has TRBV12-3 or TRBV12-4 and TRBJ1-5; D might be TRBD1 (6 bases). The CDR3 runs to 14 residues. The V and J ends lost 4 bases and 7 bases respectively, with 14 bases between them. CDR3 nucleotide sequence: TGTGCCAGCAGTTCCCCAGGGGTAGGGCAGCCCCAGCATTTT. It is translated as CASSSPGVGQPQHF.